This TCR beta chain was sequenced in a study of human T cells and chemical hapten exposure. On the study more broadly: There were per-sample TCR yield variations, arising mainly from small pooled library volume differences.

Via MiXCR, TCRdb re-called the RACE reads, giving one row per CDR3 protein. The data contain about 190,000 distinct CDR3 sequences, under 25% of them singletons. This CDR3 spans 12 amino acids. V was pared by 3 bases and J by 12 bases, with 15 bases between. Looked up from germline, CDR1 is ENHRY and CDR2 is SYGVKD. This clonotype showed up just a few times. Stated time point: patch test 3, about 24 weeks after DPC sensitization. The sample's treatment: therapeutic diphenylcyclopropenone sensitization with weekly scalp DPC. The specimen comprised whole blood, sampled in connection with sensitization to the hapten diphenylcyclopropenone (DPC). The chain recombines TRBV10-3 with TRBJ2-7; D may correspond to TRBD1 or TRBD2 (5 bases each). The receptor was derived from a woman aged 40 to 49 with alopecia areata. Some clones in this sample may be carry-over from other donors' samples. The CDR3: CAISDTGQPRYF. CDR3 in DNA: TGTGCCATCAGTGATACGGGGCAGCCTAGGTACTTC.